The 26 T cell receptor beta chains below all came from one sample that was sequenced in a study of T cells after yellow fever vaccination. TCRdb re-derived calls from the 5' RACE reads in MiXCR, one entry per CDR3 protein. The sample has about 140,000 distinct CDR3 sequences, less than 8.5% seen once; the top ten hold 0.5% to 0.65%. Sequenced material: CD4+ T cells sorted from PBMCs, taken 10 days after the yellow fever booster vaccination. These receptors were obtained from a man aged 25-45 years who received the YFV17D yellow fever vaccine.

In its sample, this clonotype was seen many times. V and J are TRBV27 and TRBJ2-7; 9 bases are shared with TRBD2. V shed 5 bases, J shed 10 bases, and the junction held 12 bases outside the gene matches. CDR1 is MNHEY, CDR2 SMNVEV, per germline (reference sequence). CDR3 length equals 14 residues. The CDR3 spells CASSTLAGAMVQYF. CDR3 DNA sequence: TGTGCCAGCAGTACCTTAGCGGGAGCGATGGTTCAGTACTTC.

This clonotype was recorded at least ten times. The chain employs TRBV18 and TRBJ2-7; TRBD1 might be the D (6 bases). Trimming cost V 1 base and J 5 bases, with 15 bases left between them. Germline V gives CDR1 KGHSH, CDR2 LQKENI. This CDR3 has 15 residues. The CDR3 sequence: CASSPRAGAVHEQYF. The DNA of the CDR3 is TGTGCCAGCTCACCACGGGCAGGGGCAGTCCACGAGCAGTACTTC.

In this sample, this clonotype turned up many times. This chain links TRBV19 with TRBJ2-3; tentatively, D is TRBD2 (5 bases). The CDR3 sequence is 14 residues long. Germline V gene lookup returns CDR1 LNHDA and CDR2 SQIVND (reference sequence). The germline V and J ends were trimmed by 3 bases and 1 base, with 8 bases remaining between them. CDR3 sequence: CASSIVRGTDTQYF. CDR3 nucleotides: TGTGCCAGTAGTATTGTGCGGGGCACAGATACGCAGTATTTT.

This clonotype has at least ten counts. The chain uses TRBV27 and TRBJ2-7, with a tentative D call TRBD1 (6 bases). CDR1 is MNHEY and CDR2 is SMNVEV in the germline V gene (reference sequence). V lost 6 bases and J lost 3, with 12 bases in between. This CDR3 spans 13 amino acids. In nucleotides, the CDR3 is TGTGCCAGCAGATCAGGGGTGTACTACGAGCAGTACTTC. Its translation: CASRSGVYYEQYF.

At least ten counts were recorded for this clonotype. The CDR3 DNA follows: TGTGCCAGCAGTGTCTCGACAGGGGGCCCCTACGAGCAGTACTTC. This gives the protein CASSVSTGGPYEQYF. V is TRBV12-3 or TRBV12-4 and J is TRBJ2-7; 10 bases align to TRBD1. The CDR3 extends over 15 amino acids. Losses at the gene ends were 5 bases for V and 2 bases for J; bases not matched to a gene: 6.

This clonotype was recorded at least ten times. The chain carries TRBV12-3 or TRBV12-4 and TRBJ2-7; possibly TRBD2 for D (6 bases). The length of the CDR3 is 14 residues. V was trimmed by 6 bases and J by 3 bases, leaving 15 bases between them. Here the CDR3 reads CASSYPGLYYEQYF. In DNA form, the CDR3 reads TGTGCCAGCAGCTACCCGGGACTTTACTACGAGCAGTACTTC.

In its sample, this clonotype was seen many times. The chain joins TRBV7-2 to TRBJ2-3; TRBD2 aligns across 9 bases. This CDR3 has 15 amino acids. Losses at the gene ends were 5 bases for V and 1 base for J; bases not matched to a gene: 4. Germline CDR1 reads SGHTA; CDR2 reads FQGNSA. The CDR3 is CASSPRTSGTDTQYF. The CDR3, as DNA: TGTGCCAGCAGCCCCCGGACTAGCGGCACAGATACGCAGTATTTT.

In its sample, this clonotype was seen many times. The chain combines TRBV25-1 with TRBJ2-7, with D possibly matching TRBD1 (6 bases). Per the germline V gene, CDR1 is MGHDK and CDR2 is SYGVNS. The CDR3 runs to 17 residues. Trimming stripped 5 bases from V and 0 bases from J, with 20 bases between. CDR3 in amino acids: CASSTPRDNPLSYEQYF. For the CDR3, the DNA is TGTGCCAGCAGTACCCCCCGGGACAATCCTCTCTCCTACGAGCAGTACTTC.

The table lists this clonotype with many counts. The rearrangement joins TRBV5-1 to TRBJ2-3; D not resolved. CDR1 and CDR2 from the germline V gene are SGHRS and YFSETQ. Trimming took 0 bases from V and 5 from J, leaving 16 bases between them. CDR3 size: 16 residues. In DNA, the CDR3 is TGCGCCAGCAGCTTGGATCTCGCGCGAGGCCTAGATACGCAGTATTTT. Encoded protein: CASSLDLARGLDTQYF.

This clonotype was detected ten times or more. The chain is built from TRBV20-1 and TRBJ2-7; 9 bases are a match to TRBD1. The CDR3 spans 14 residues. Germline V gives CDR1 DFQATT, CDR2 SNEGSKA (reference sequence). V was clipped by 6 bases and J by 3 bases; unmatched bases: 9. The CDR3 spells CSANLPGQGYEQYF. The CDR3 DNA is TGCAGTGCAAACCTACCGGGACAGGGCTACGAGCAGTACTTC.

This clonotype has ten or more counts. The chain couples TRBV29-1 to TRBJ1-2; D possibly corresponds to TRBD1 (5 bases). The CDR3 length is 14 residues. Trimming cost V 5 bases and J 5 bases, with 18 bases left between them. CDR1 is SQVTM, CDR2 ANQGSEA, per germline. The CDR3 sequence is CSVRSGPGQYGYTF. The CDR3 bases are TGCAGCGTTAGATCTGGGCCGGGGCAGTATGGCTACACCTTC.

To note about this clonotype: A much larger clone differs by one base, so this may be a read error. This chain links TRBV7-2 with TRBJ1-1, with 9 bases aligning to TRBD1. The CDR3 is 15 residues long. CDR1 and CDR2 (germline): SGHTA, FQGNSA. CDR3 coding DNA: TGTGGCAGCAGCCCCTCCGGGACAGGGATAACTGAAGCTTTCTTT. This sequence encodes CGSSPSGTGITEAFF. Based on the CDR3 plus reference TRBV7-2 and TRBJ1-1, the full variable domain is GAGVSQSPSNKVTEKGKDVELRCDPISGHTALYWYRQSLGQGLEFLIYFQGNSAPDKSGLPSDRFSAERTGGSVSTLTIQRTQQEDSAVYLCGSSPSGTGITEAFFGQGTRLTVV.

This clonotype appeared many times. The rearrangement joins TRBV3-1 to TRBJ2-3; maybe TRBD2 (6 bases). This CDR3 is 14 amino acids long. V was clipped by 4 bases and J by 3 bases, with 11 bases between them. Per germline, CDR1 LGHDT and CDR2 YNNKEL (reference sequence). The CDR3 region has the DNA TGTGCCAGCAGCCTTCTCGGGGGAACAGATACGCAGTATTTT. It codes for CASSLLGGTDTQYF.

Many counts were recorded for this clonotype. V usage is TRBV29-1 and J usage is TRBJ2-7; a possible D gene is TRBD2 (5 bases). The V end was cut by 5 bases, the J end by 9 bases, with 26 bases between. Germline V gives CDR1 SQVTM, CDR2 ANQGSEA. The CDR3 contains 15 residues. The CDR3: CSVLLGVRRSHGQYF. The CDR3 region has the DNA TGCAGCGTTTTACTCGGGGTCAGGAGGTCCCACGGGCAGTACTTC.

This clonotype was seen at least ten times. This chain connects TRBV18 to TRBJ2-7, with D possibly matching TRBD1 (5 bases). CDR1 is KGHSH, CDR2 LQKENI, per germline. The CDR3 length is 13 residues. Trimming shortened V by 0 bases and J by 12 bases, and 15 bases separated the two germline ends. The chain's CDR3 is CASSPPGEGDPYF. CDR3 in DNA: TGTGCCAGCTCACCACCTGGAGAAGGGGATCCGTACTTC.

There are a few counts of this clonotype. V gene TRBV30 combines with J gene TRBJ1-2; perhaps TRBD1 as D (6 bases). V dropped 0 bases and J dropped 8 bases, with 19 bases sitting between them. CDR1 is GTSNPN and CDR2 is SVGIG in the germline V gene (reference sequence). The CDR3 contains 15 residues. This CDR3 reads CAWSVLAGVVSGYTF. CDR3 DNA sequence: TGTGCCTGGAGTGTCTTGGCAGGGGTAGTGAGCGGCTACACCTTC. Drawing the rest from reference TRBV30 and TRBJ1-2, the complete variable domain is SQTIHQWPATLVQPVGSPLSLECTVEGTSNPNLYWYRQAAGRGLQLLFYSVGIGQISSEVPQNLSASRPQDRQFILSSKKLLLSDSGFYLCAWSVLAGVVSGYTFGSGTRLTVV.

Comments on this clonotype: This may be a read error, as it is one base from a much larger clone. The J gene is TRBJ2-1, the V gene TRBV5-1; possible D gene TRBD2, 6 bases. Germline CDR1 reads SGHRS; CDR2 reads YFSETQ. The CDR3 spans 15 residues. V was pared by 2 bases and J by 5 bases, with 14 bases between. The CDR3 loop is CASSFIAEANNEQFF. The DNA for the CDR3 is TGCGCCAGCAGCTTTATAGCGGAGGCTAACAATGAGCAGTTCTTC.

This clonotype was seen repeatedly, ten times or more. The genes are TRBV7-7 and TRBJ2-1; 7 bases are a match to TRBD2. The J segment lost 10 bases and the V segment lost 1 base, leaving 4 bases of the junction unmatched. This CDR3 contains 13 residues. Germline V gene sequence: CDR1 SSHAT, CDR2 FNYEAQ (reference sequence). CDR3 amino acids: CASSLERGSEQFF. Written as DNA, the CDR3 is TGTGCCAGCAGCTTAGAGCGGGGAAGCGAGCAGTTCTTC.

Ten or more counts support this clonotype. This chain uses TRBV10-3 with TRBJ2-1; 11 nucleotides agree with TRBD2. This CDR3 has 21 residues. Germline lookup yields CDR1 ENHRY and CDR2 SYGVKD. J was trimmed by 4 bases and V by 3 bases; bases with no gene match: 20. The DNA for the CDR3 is TGTGCCATCAGTGAAACAAGAGTTTCACTAGCGGGAGATCGAAGATACAATGAGCAGTTCTTC. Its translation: CAISETRVSLAGDRRYNEQFF.

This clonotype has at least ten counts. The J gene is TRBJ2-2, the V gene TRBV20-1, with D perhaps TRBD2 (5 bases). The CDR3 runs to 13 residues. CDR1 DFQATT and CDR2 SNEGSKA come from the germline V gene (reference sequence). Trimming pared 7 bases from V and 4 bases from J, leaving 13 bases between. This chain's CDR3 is CSVKSSATGELFF. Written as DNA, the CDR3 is TGCAGTGTTAAAAGTAGCGCCACCGGGGAGCTGTTTTTT.

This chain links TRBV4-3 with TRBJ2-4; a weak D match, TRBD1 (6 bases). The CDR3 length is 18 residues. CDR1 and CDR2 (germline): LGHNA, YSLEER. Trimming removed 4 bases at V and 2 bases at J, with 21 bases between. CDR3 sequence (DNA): TGCGCCAGCAGCCCTCACGTCCTACAGGGAGCAACCAAAAACATTCAGTACTTC. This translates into CASSPHVLQGATKNIQYF.

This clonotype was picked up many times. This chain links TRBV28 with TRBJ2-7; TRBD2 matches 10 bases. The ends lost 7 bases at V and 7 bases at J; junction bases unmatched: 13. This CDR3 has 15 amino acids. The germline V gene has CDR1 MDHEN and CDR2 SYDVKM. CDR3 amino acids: CASTRVGLAGEEQYF. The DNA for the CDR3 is TGTGCCAGCACCCGAGTAGGGCTAGCGGGGGAGGAGCAGTACTTC.

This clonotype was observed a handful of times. The CDR3 sequence: CSSTEMGGRGETQYF. CDR3 coding DNA: TGCAGTTCTACCGAGATGGGCGGGAGGGGCGAGACCCAGTACTTC. The rearrangement links TRBV20-1 to TRBJ2-5; 9 positions agree with TRBD2. CDR1 is DFQATT, CDR2 SNEGSKA, per germline (reference sequence). The CDR3 totals 15 residues. After removal of 8 bases from V and 5 bases from J, the junction contained 15 bases not matched to a gene.

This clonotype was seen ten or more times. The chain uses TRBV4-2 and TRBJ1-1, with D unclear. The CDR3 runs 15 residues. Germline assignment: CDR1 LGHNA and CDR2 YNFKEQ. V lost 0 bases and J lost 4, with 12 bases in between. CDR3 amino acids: CASSQESGRSTEAFF. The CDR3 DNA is TGTGCCAGCAGCCAAGAATCCGGGAGGAGCACTGAAGCTTTCTTT.

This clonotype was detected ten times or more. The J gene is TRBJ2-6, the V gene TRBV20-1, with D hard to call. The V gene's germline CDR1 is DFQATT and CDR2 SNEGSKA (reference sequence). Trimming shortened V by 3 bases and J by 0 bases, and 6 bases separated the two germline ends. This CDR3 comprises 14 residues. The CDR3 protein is CSASAGSGANVLTF. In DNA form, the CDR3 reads TGCAGTGCTAGCGCCGGCTCTGGGGCCAACGTCCTGACTTTC.

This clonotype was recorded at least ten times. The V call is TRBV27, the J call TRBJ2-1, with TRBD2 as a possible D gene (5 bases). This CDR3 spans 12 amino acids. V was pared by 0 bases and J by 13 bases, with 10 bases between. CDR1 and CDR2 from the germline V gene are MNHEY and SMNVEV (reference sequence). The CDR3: CASSLSGGLQFF. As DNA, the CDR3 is TGTGCCAGCAGTTTATCAGGAGGACTTCAGTTCTTC.